The T cell receptor (beta chain) under discussion was sequenced for a study of early T cells in non-severe SARS-CoV-2 infection. In the study overall: The authors sequenced bulk RNA from unsorted whole blood, leaving chains unpaired.

This CDR3 has 14 amino acids. V was shortened by 4 bases and J by 2 bases, with 11 bases between the two germline ends. The germline CDR1 and CDR2 sequences are KGHSH and LQKENI. This clonotype was observed at least ten times. cDNA molecules, individually, were tagged with unique molecular identifiers. TCRdb independently ran MiXCR on the 5' RACE reads; one entry per CDR3 protein. The sample contains 55,000 to 65,000 distinct CDR3 sequences, approximately 13% of which appear only once. V and J are TRBV18 and TRBJ1-2; D gene unclear. The sequencing sample was made of whole blood. This clonotype was obtained from an adult who was a healthcare worker with PCR-confirmed SARS-CoV-2 infection or an uninfected control (not recorded which). The CDR3 DNA is TGTGCCAGCTCACAACTACAAGGAAACTATGGCTACACCTTC. It yields the protein CASSQLQGNYGYTF.